The source of this T cell receptor beta chain is a study of lung T cells in sarcoidosis with Löfgren's syndrome. For the study at large: Bronchoalveolar lavage fluid in sarcoidosis accumulates CD4+ T cells.

In its sample, this clonotype was seen many times. Each CDR3 protein gets one entry after TCRdb re-called the reads with MiXCR. This table has about 21,000 distinct CDR3 sequences, 20% to 25% appearing once. The sequencing input was CD4+ T cells from PBMCs. This TCR was sampled from a human donor with sarcoidosis (Löfgren's syndrome or another form), or a control subject (not recorded which).

The CDR3 region has the DNA TGTGCCAGCCCTCCGGCGGGCCAAAGCGGGAGTTCCTACAATGAGCAGTTCTTC. This translates into CASPPAGQSGSSYNEQFF. The V call is TRBV28, the J call TRBJ2-1, with 8 bases that match TRBD2. The CDR3 is made up of 18 amino acids. The germline V gene has CDR1 MDHEN and CDR2 SYDVKM. V trimming: 8 bases; J trimming: 1 base; junction bases outside the gene matches: 16. The full variable domain, in which reference TRBV28 and TRBJ2-1 provide the parts outside the CDR3, is DVKVTQSSRYLVKRTGEKVFLECVQDMDHENMFWYRQDPGLGLRLIYFSYDVKMKEKGDIPEGYSVSREKKERFSLILESASTNQTSMYLCASPPAGQSGSSYNEQFFGPGTRLTVL.